Listed here are 32 T cell receptor beta chains from one sample, sequenced in a study of vaccination and CD4 T cells after COVID-19. With the Oncomine TCR Beta short-read assay, DNA from cultured CD4+ T cells was sequenced. In TCRdb, the PCR reads were re-called with MiXCR into one record per CDR3 protein. In the table there are about 20,000 distinct CDR3 sequences, 52% of which are singletons. These receptors' antigens are unknown. Treatment noted: approximately 11-day PBMC culture with coronavirus spike peptide pools or control peptides (ViraFEST assay). Input material: CD4+ T cells from blood, cultured in vitro. The receptors come from a human donor who had recovered from COVID-19.

The table lists this clonotype with a few counts. V gene TRBV20-1 combines with J gene TRBJ2-5, with TRBD2 identical over 10 bases. The V segment lost 5 bases and the J segment 6 bases; nucleotides outside the gene matches: 18. Germline V lookup: CDR1 DFQATT, CDR2 SNEGSKA (reference sequence). The CDR3 contains 17 residues. This CDR3 is CSAQEGGSGLATKTQYF. CDR3 DNA sequence: TGCAGTGCTCAAGAGGGGGGCTCGGGACTAGCGACGAAGACCCAGTACTTC.

This clonotype has more than one count but fewer than ten. The chain employs TRBV27 and TRBJ2-2; 7 bases align to TRBD2. The germline V gene has CDR1 MNHEY and CDR2 SMNVEV (reference sequence). The CDR3 extends over 17 amino acids. The trim removed 6 bases at V and 4 bases at J, leaving 14 bases unmatched. This chain's CDR3 is CASSFLRAGRVTGELFF. CDR3 DNA sequence: TGTGCCAGCAGCTTTCTCCGAGCGGGAAGGGTCACCGGGGAGCTGTTTTTT.

The rearrangement uses TRBV15 and TRBJ2-6; tentatively, D is TRBD1 or TRBD2 (5 bases each). In germline, CDR1 is LNHNV, CDR2 YYDKDF (reference sequence). CDR3 size: 17 residues. V shed 2 bases and J shed 0 bases, with 11 bases lying between them. CDR3 sequence: CATSRPGTSSGANVLTF. CDR3 DNA: TGTGCCACCAGCAGACCAGGGACCTCCTCTGGGGCCAACGTCCTGACTTTC.

In this sample, this clonotype turned up once. The chain has TRBV4-1 and TRBJ1-1; D call uncertain. The CDR3 consists of 14 residues. Germline loops: CDR1 MGHRA, CDR2 YSYEKL. Trimming removed 0 bases from V and 9 bases from J, with 14 bases in between. For the CDR3, the DNA is TGCGCCAGCAGCCAAGAGGGCGAGGGCAGGAAAGCTTTCTTT. It encodes CASSQEGEGRKAFF.

The chain carries TRBV20-1 and TRBJ2-2, with TRBD2 matching over 14 bases. This CDR3 has 18 residues. The V gene end was trimmed by 2 bases and the J gene end by 5 bases; junction bases not matched to a gene: 10. The V gene's germline CDR1 is DFQATT and CDR2 SNEGSKA (reference sequence). DNA of the CDR3: TGCAGTGCTAGAACCCTGGGACTAGCGGGAGTGTTGACCGGGGAGCTGTTTTTT. This codes for CSARTLGLAGVLTGELFF.

This chain joins TRBV20-1 and TRBJ2-3; D possibly corresponds to TRBD2 (6 bases). The CDR3 length is 16 residues. Looked up from germline, CDR1 is DFQATT and CDR2 is SNEGSKA (reference sequence). Trimming left V 6 bases short and J 0 bases short, with 19 bases between. This CDR3 is CSATGTPSASTDTQYF. CDR3 nucleotides: TGCAGTGCAACCGGGACTCCGAGTGCTAGCACAGATACGCAGTATTTT.

The chain links TRBV20-1 to TRBJ1-1, with D possibly matching TRBD1 (5 bases). Germline V gene data show CDR1 as DFQATT and CDR2 as SNEGSKA (reference sequence). This CDR3 has 14 residues. Deletions cut 0 bases from V and 4 bases from J, with 12 bases between. DNA for the CDR3: TGCAGTGCTAGAGATAATCGGGGGGTCACTGAAGCTTTCTTT. This sequence encodes CSARDNRGVTEAFF.

CDR3 region: CASSPPGQPLYYGYTF. The CDR3 DNA reads TGTGCCAGCAGTCCTCCCGGACAGCCCCTCTACTATGGCTACACCTTC. This chain connects TRBV6-1 to TRBJ1-2; D perhaps matches TRBD1 (6 bases). Trimming stripped 5 bases from V and 3 bases from J, with 19 bases between. The germline CDR1 and CDR2 sequences are MNHNS and SASEGT. This CDR3 region has 16 residues.

This clonotype was picked up a small number of times. The chain recombines TRBV6-2 or TRBV6-3 with TRBJ1-2; 7 positions agree with TRBD1. Unmatched junction bases numbered 5, after V lost 10 bases and J lost 6 bases. CDR3 size: 11 residues. Looked up from germline, CDR1 is MNHEY and CDR2 is SVGEGT. The CDR3 reads CANVQGDGYTF. In DNA form, the CDR3 reads TGTGCCAACGTTCAGGGGGATGGCTACACCTTC.

This clonotype was seen more than once but under ten times. This chain links TRBV2 with TRBJ1-5; D is uncertain. The CDR3 extends over 12 amino acids. V shed 6 bases and J shed 1 base, with 4 bases lying between them. Germline V gives CDR1 SNHLY, CDR2 FYNNEI. CDR3: CASSDSNQPQHF. Here the CDR3 DNA reads TGTGCCAGCAGCGACAGCAATCAGCCCCAGCATTTT.

The chain recombines TRBV28 with TRBJ2-3, with D possibly TRBD1 on 5 matching bases. The V end was cut by 5 bases, the J end by 5 bases, with 23 bases between. The CDR3 is 17 residues long. The V gene's germline CDR1 is MDHEN and CDR2 SYDVKM. The DNA of the CDR3 is TGTGCCAGCAGTCAACAGGACATCCAAATCCCCCAAGATACGCAGTATTTT. Amino acids: CASSQQDIQIPQDTQYF.

The V gene is TRBV20-1, the J gene TRBJ2-5; D remains ambiguous. Trimming removed 3 bases at V and 2 bases at J, with 4 bases between. Looked up from germline, CDR1 is DFQATT and CDR2 is SNEGSKA (reference sequence). This CDR3 spans 11 amino acids. CDR3 protein: CSASAQETQYF. The DNA of the CDR3 is TGCAGTGCTAGCGCACAAGAGACCCAGTACTTC.

The chain recombines TRBV27 with TRBJ1-4; D is perhaps TRBD1 (5 bases). V was trimmed by 4 bases and J by 10 bases, leaving 16 bases between them. Germline V gives CDR1 MNHEY, CDR2 SMNVEV (reference sequence). This CDR3 comprises 14 residues. The CDR3 sequence is CASSSDNLRGKLFF. The CDR3 nucleotides read TGTGCCAGCAGTTCGGACAACTTGAGGGGAAAACTGTTTTTT.

The V call is TRBV24-1, the J call TRBJ2-3; no clear D gene. CDR3 length: 15 amino acids. The ends were cut back, 5 bases at V and 0 bases at J, with 11 bases in the middle. The V gene's germline CDR1 is KGHDR and CDR2 SFDVKD. This CDR3 reads CATSARDRSTDTQYF. CDR3 coding DNA: TGTGCCACCAGTGCAAGGGATAGGAGCACAGATACGCAGTATTTT.

The genes are TRBV7-3 and TRBJ2-3, with a weak D call TRBD1 (6 bases). The germline gives CDR1 SGHTA, CDR2 FQGTGA. The ends were cut back, 6 bases at V and 3 bases at J, with 13 bases in the middle. CDR3 size: 14 residues. The CDR3 spells CASSSQGITDTQYF. The CDR3 DNA is TGTGCCAGCAGTTCACAGGGTATAACAGATACGCAGTATTTT.

The J gene is TRBJ1-2, the V gene TRBV16; D might be TRBD1 (5 bases). In germline, CDR1 is KGHSY, CDR2 FQNENV. The V end lost 4 bases, the J end lost 6 bases, and 12 bases lay between the germline ends. The CDR3 runs 13 residues. DNA for the CDR3: TGTGCCAGCAGCCGATTTTCGACAGATGGCTACACCTTC. Residues: CASSRFSTDGYTF. The variable domain in full, completed from reference TRBV16 and TRBJ1-2, reads GEEVAQTPKHLVRGEGQKAKLYCAPIKGHSYVFWYQQVLKNEFKFLISFQNENVFDETGMPKERFSAKCLPNSPCSLEIQATKLEDSAVYFCASSRFSTDGYTFGSGTRLTVV.

As concerns this clonotype: A read error may account for a junction end that differs from germline. This rearrangement joins TRBV7-9 to TRBJ2-5; TRBD2 agrees at 7 bases. The CDR3 covers 14 residues. Germline V CDR1 and CDR2: SEHNR, FQNEAQ (reference sequence). The DNA for the CDR3 is TGTGCCAGCAGATTAGTAGGGCGGGAGGAGACCCAGTACTTC. This translates into CASRLVGREETQYF.

The rearrangement joins TRBV5-4 to TRBJ2-3; 10 bases match TRBD2. There are 16 residues in the CDR3. V was clipped by 1 base and J by 4 bases; unmatched bases: 6. Germline V CDR1 and CDR2: SGHNT, YYREEE (reference sequence). The CDR3 DNA reads as TGTGCCAGCAGCTTGCGGGTAGCGGGGGGCCCAGATACGCAGTATTTT. Translation gives CASSLRVAGGPDTQYF.

There are a few counts of this clonotype. CDR3 bases: TGTGCCAGCAGTTTTGGGGGGAAGGGCAATCAGCCCCAGCATTTT. Amino acids: CASSFGGKGNQPQHF. The rearrangement uses TRBV27 and TRBJ1-5; D is possibly TRBD1 (5 bases). Germline CDR1 is MNHEY and CDR2 is SMNVEV (reference sequence). The CDR3 loop spans 15 amino acids. The ends were cut back, 3 bases at V and 2 bases at J, with 11 bases in the middle.

This rearrangement joins TRBV7-9 to TRBJ1-3; TRBD1 matches at 11 bases. The CDR3 has 17 residues. After removal of 5 bases from V and 0 bases from J, the junction contained 6 bases not matched to a gene. In germline, CDR1 is SEHNR, CDR2 FQNEAQ (reference sequence). The CDR3: CASSPGQGASSGNTIYF. The DNA of the CDR3 is TGTGCCAGCAGCCCAGGACAGGGGGCAAGCTCTGGAAACACCATATATTTT.

In DNA form, the CDR3 reads TGTGCCAGCAGCTTTGCCCTAGCGGGAGGGGGAAGGGATACGCAGTATTTT. Translating it yields CASSFALAGGGRDTQYF. This chain connects TRBV7-2 to TRBJ2-3; 12 bases fit TRBD2. CDR3 length equals 17 residues. Trimming removed 3 bases from V and 6 bases from J; junction bases left unmatched: 10. Germline V gene lookup returns CDR1 SGHTA and CDR2 FQGNSA. The variable domain in full, with the rest retrieved from reference TRBV7-2 and TRBJ2-3, is GAGVSQSPSNKVTEKGKDVELRCDPISGHTALYWYRQSLGQGLEFLIYFQGNSAPDKSGLPSDRFSAERTGGSVSTLTIQRTQQEDSAVYLCASSFALAGGGRDTQYFGPGTRLTVL.

The chain joins TRBV24-1 to TRBJ2-7, with 9 bases aligning to TRBD2. J gave up 0 bases and V 4 bases, and 6 bases lay outside the gene matches. The CDR3 totals 16 residues. The germline CDR1 and CDR2 sequences are KGHDR and SFDVKD. Written as DNA, the CDR3 is TGTGCCACCAGTGAGACCGGAGCGGGAGGCTCCTACGAGCAGTACTTC. It codes for CATSETGAGGSYEQYF.

The rearrangement links TRBV27 to TRBJ2-3; TRBD2 agrees at 7 bases. CDR1 is MNHEY, CDR2 SMNVEV, per germline (reference sequence). There are 17 residues in the CDR3. V was pared by 0 bases and J by 3 bases, with 9 bases of the junction left unmatched. CDR3 bases: TGTGCCAGCAGTTTATCCCCGGCGGGAGTAATAACAGATACGCAGTATTTT. Translating gives CASSLSPAGVITDTQYF.

V is TRBV27 and J is TRBJ1-2, with D uncertain. V dropped 5 bases and J dropped 4 bases, with 20 bases sitting between them. The CDR3 extends over 16 amino acids. The V gene's germline CDR1 is MNHEY and CDR2 SMNVEV (reference sequence). The CDR3 protein is CASSSRVAPHLYGYTF. CDR3 sequence (DNA): TGTGCCAGCAGTAGTCGGGTAGCCCCTCACCTCTATGGCTACACCTTC.

This chain uses TRBV4-1 with TRBJ2-3, with no clear D. The CDR3 consists of 15 residues. The V gene's germline CDR1 is MGHRA and CDR2 YSYEKL. V shed 0 bases and J shed 2 bases, with 9 bases lying between them. The CDR3 region has the DNA TGCGCCAGCAGCCAAGACGGGTACCCCACAGATACGCAGTATTTT. This translates into CASSQDGYPTDTQYF.

This chain uses TRBV6-2 or TRBV6-3 with TRBJ2-5; weak D call: TRBD2 (5 bases). The CDR3 is made up of 12 amino acids. Trimming left V 6 bases short and J 1 base short, with 6 bases between. Germline-derived CDR1 and CDR2 are MNHEY and SVGEGT. The CDR3 coding sequence is TGTGCCAGCAGCCGGGGCCAAGAGACCCAGTACTTC. Translating it yields CASSRGQETQYF.

The chain links TRBV6-2 or TRBV6-3 to TRBJ1-2; D is undetermined. This CDR3 is built from 15 residues. Trimming shortened V by 2 bases and J by 0 bases, and 10 bases separated the two germline ends. Germline V gene sequence: CDR1 MNHEY, CDR2 SVGEGT. CDR3 in DNA: TGTGCCAGCAGTTACGGGCAGGATACTAACTATGGCTACACCTTC. The encoded protein is CASSYGQDTNYGYTF.

This clonotype appeared once. The rearrangement links TRBV20-1 to TRBJ1-1, with 7 nucleotides matching TRBD1. J was trimmed by 6 bases and V by 3 bases; bases with no gene match: 4. Looked up from germline, CDR1 is DFQATT and CDR2 is SNEGSKA (reference sequence). The CDR3 has 12 amino acids. The CDR3 here is CSASQGGAEAFF. The DNA for the CDR3 is TGCAGTGCTAGCCAGGGGGGGGCTGAAGCTTTCTTT.

The V gene is TRBV30, the J gene TRBJ1-2, with unresolved D. With 2 bases removed from V and 8 bases from J, the gap between germline ends came to 18 bases. CDR3 size: 14 residues. Germline V lookup: CDR1 GTSNPN, CDR2 SVGIG (reference sequence). DNA of the CDR3: TGTGCCTGGAGTCAACGGGCCTCTGATGGAGGCTACACCTTC. It is translated as CAWSQRASDGGYTF.

The genes are TRBV9 and TRBJ1-1; D not resolved. Trimming took 4 bases from V and 0 from J, leaving 19 bases between them. The CDR3 length is 17 residues. Germline V gene data show CDR1 as SGDLS and CDR2 as YYNGEE. The CDR3 is CASSSLGLGRMNTEAFF. The CDR3 DNA sequence: TGTGCCAGCAGCTCTCTCGGCCTTGGCAGGATGAACACTGAAGCTTTCTTT.

V usage is TRBV6-2 or TRBV6-3 and J usage is TRBJ2-1; the match to TRBD1 covers 8 bases. Per the germline V gene, CDR1 is MNHEY and CDR2 is SVGEGT. The CDR3 runs to 16 residues. V gave up 6 bases and J gave up 9 bases; unmatched junction bases: 16. CDR3 sequence (DNA): TGTGCCAGCAGCCCCGTACGTCAGGGGGCAGGTGGTGAGCAGTTCTTC. It codes for CASSPVRQGAGGEQFF.

The CDR3 protein is CASSQGRGRYNSPLHF. CDR3 sequence (DNA): TGTGCCAGCAGTCAGGGACGGGGGAGGTATAATTCACCCCTCCACTTT. V usage is TRBV6-1 and J usage is TRBJ1-6; TRBD1 is a possible D gene (5 bases). CDR3 length equals 16 residues. Germline V gives CDR1 MNHNS, CDR2 SASEGT. V was clipped by 5 bases and J by 4 bases, with 15 bases between them.